Sequencing of this T cell receptor beta chain was carried out in a study of T-cell reconstitution after alpha-beta-depleted transplantation in children. Trimming stripped 5 bases from V and 1 base from J, with 20 bases between. The CDR3 is made up of 17 amino acids. CDR1 is MNHEY, CDR2 SMNVEV, per germline (reference sequence). Ten or more counts support this clonotype. Its antigen is undetermined. Unique molecular identifiers were incorporated during preparation of the TCRbeta library. Using its own MiXCR run on the PCR reads, TCRdb lists one record per CDR3 protein. The table lists 580,000 or so distinct CDR3 sequences, 23% of them singletons. Broader study findings: The origin of alpha-beta T cells about two months after transplant was reportedly several hundred expanded graft clones.

The starting material was PBMCs, mostly from graft donor cells, obtained 360 days after TCRalphabeta/CD19-depleted stem cell transplant. The chain carries TRBV27 and TRBJ1-2, with D possibly being TRBD1 (6 bases). This sequence was found in a boy under two years old who had a stem cell transplant for acute myeloid leukemia, so the T cells may come from the graft donor. The CDR3 bases are TGTGCCAGCAGTAGTCTGGCGGGGGGGCAGATTAACTATGGCTACACCTTC. Translation: CASSSLAGGQINYGYTF.